Sequencing of this T cell receptor (beta chain) was carried out in a study of T cell responses to AZD1222 COVID-19 vaccine. The V and J ends lost 3 bases and 4 bases, in that order; junction bases with no gene match: 4. Germline V gives CDR1 SGHDT, CDR2 YYEEEE. The CDR3 covers 13 residues. With respect to this clone: Its antigen is not identified.

Libraries were prepared by immunoSEQ multiplex PCR; TCRdb keeps only in-frame clonotypes and omits some of them. Here the sample spans roughly 140,000 clones, approximately 90% being singletons. Notes on the study in general: The breadth and depth of Spike-specific TCRs increased once two AZD1222 doses had been given.

The genes are TRBV5-6 and TRBJ2-7; TRBD1 aligns across 7 bases. The sample here was peripheral blood, taken on day 0 of AZD1222 vaccination. This receptor was obtained from an adult in good health. CDR3 sequence (DNA): TGTGCCAGCAGCTCGGACAGGAGATACGAGCAGTACTTC. Translated, it gives CASSSDRRYEQYF.